The clone carrying this T cell receptor (beta chain) came up many times. Its antigen remains unidentified. Trimming took 1 base from V and 0 from J, leaving 7 bases between them. CDR3 length equals 15 residues. CDR1 and CDR2 from the germline V gene are SGHRS and YFSETQ. The data are from a study of T-cell reconstitution after alpha-beta-depleted transplantation in children. Study observations and caveats: After one year, T-cell counts and TCRbeta diversity mostly came from new T cells. Expanded graft clones numbering several hundred reportedly gave rise to alpha-beta T cells about two months after transplant. Surviving recipient cells, namely T cells and thymic progenitors, were the source of high day-60 TCRbeta diversity in some patients.

Unique molecular identifiers were used in preparing the TCRbeta library. Each CDR3 protein gets one entry after TCRdb re-called the PCR reads with MiXCR. The sample includes more than 400,000 distinct CDR3 sequences, roughly 11% of them seen just once. The sample was PBMCs, mostly from graft donor cells, taken 180 days after TCRalphabeta/CD19-depleted stem cell transplant. This sequence joins TRBV5-1 and TRBJ2-2; D is unresolved. This TCR came from a female patient aged 2-15 years who had a stem cell transplant for aplastic anemia, so the T cells may come from the graft donor. The DNA of the CDR3 is TGCGCCAGCAGCTTGTTAAAAGCGAACACCGGGGAGCTGTTTTTT. This codes for CASSLLKANTGELFF.